Shown below are 21 T cell receptor beta chains from a single sample sequenced in a study of shared clonotypes between healthy human individuals. Only in-frame clones appear in the TCRdb table, and some are missing; sequencing was by immunoSEQ multiplex PCR. The data contain millions of clones, 85% to 95% of them singletons. The specimen sequenced was naive CD4+ T cells sorted from blood. Subset: CD45RA+ positively selected. These receptor sequences come from a young man in good health.

The V call is TRBV6-6, the J call TRBJ2-7, with TRBD2 matching over 13 bases. The ends lost 5 bases at V and 5 bases at J; junction bases unmatched: 6. Germline V gives CDR1 MNHNY, CDR2 SVGAGI (reference sequence). The CDR3 contains 15 residues. The CDR3 region is CASSPPGTSGNEQYF. Written as DNA, the CDR3 is TGTGCCAGCAGTCCGCCCGGGACTAGCGGGAACGAGCAGTACTTC.

This clone appeared a few times. This chain connects TRBV19 to TRBJ1-5; tentative D call: TRBD1 (5 bases). Trimming cost V 7 bases and J 7 bases, with 11 bases left between them. Germline loops: CDR1 LNHDA, CDR2 SQIVND (reference sequence). The CDR3 extends over 12 amino acids. The CDR3 DNA sequence: TGTGCCAGTAATGGCAGGGCCCAGCCCCAGCATTTT. Translating gives CASNGRAQPQHF.

This clone was seen once. The rearrangement links TRBV5-6 to TRBJ2-1; 9 bases agree with TRBD2. The ends lost 0 bases at V and 6 bases at J; junction bases unmatched: 4. Germline assignment: CDR1 SGHDT and CDR2 YYEEEE. This CDR3 comprises 15 residues. CDR3 nucleotide sequence: TGTGCCAGCAGCTTGGATTTAGCGGGAGTCAATGAGCAGTTCTTC. It is translated as CASSLDLAGVNEQFF.

The gene calls are TRBV2 and TRBJ2-7, with TRBD1 matching over 7 bases. Germline trimming cut 6 bases from V and 0 bases from J; bases unmatched to any gene: 8. The CDR3 runs 15 residues. CDR1 and CDR2 (germline): SNHLY, FYNNEI. In DNA form, the CDR3 reads TGTGCCAGCAGCAGCACCGGGACAGTCTCCTACGAGCAGTACTTC. It codes for CASSSTGTVSYEQYF.

V and J are TRBV11-2 and TRBJ1-2; 10 bases map to TRBD1. CDR1 and CDR2 from the germline V gene are SGHAT and FQNNGV. J gave up 3 bases and V 5 bases, and 6 bases lay outside the gene matches. This CDR3 comprises 15 residues. CDR3: CASSLPDRGDYGYTF. The CDR3 nucleotides are TGTGCCAGCAGCCTCCCGGACAGGGGGGACTATGGCTACACCTTC.

The chain is built from TRBV6-6 and TRBJ1-5; no clear D. This CDR3 spans 11 amino acids. Germline-derived CDR1 and CDR2 are MNHNY and SVGAGI (reference sequence). V was clipped by 7 bases and J by 9 bases, with 10 bases between them. CDR3 coding DNA: TGTGCCAGCACCCGTTTTGGGCCCCAGCATTTT. Its translation: CASTRFGPQHF.

CDR3 residues: CASSLEPASSYEQYF. The CDR3 nucleotides are TGCGCCAGCAGCTTGGAGCCAGCGTCCTCCTACGAGCAGTACTTC. The chain employs TRBV5-1 and TRBJ2-7, with D hard to call. This CDR3 spans 15 amino acids. The germline gives CDR1 SGHRS, CDR2 YFSETQ. V dropped 0 bases and J dropped 0 bases, with 10 bases sitting between them.

Regarding this clone: Other DNA sequences within the sample encode an identical CDR3. The chain combines TRBV7-2 with TRBJ1-5, with D unresolved. The CDR3 length is 14 residues. Per the germline V gene, CDR1 is SGHTA and CDR2 is FQGNSA. Trimming removed 1 base at V and 4 bases at J, with 8 bases between. The CDR3 loop reads CASSLGGVNQPQHF. The CDR3 region has the DNA TGTGCCAGCAGCTTAGGCGGAGTAAATCAGCCCCAGCATTTT.

The chain joins TRBV11-1 to TRBJ2-7; 8 bases agree with TRBD1. Trimming at V came to 5 bases and at J to 3 bases, leaving 6 bases not matched to a gene. Germline-derived CDR1 and CDR2 are SGHAT and FQDESV (reference sequence). This CDR3 spans 14 amino acids. The CDR3 DNA reads as TGTGCCAGCAGCCCGGAGGGGACAGGCTACGAGCAGTACTTC. This gives the protein CASSPEGTGYEQYF.

This chain connects TRBV6-5 to TRBJ2-5, with D perhaps given as TRBD1 or TRBD2 (5 bases each). Germline V gene sequence: CDR1 MNHEY, CDR2 SVGAGI. There are 13 residues in the CDR3. V shed 1 base and J shed 5 bases, with 8 bases lying between them. The CDR3 region is CASSYWGRETQYF. CDR3 nucleotide sequence: TGTGCCAGCAGTTACTGGGGACGGGAGACCCAGTACTTC.

This rearrangement joins TRBV18 to TRBJ1-2; 7 bases line up with TRBD1. The CDR3 covers 14 residues. J was trimmed by 6 bases and V by 3 bases; bases with no gene match: 7. The germline V gene has CDR1 KGHSH and CDR2 LQKENI. CDR3 protein: CASSPNGGGDGYTF. In DNA, the CDR3 is TGTGCCAGCTCACCTAATGGAGGGGGCGATGGCTACACCTTC.

V and J are TRBV29-1 and TRBJ2-7, with 7 bases fitting TRBD1. This CDR3 is built from 11 residues. V lost 7 bases, J lost 6 bases, and 6 bases stayed unmatched. Germline values: CDR1 SQVTM, CDR2 ANQGSEA. Here the CDR3 DNA reads TGCAGCGGAACCAGGGGGTTCGAGCAGTACTTC. Its protein product is CSGTRGFEQYF.

This chain links TRBV6-5 with TRBJ2-2, with D perhaps TRBD2 (6 bases). CDR1 and CDR2 from the germline V gene are MNHEY and SVGAGI. This CDR3 comprises 14 residues. Trimming removed 6 bases from V and 5 bases from J, with 13 bases in between. CDR3 amino acids: CASSLPGGTGELFF. DNA of the CDR3: TGTGCCAGCAGCCTTCCCGGGGGAACCGGGGAGCTGTTTTTT.

As for this clone: This specimen includes other DNA sequences encoding the same CDR3. The chain carries TRBV2 and TRBJ1-1; D might be TRBD1 (5 bases). CDR1 is SNHLY, CDR2 FYNNEI, per germline. The length of the CDR3 is 12 residues. The V end was cut by 4 bases, the J end by 3 bases, with 6 bases between. CDR3 sequence: CASSGGYTEAFF. In nucleotides, the CDR3 is TGTGCCAGCAGTGGGGGGTACACTGAAGCTTTCTTT.

V is TRBV25-1 and J is TRBJ1-2, with D perhaps TRBD1 (5 bases). Deletions cut 3 bases from V and 5 bases from J, with 16 bases between. The CDR3 length is 15 residues. Germline V gives CDR1 MGHDK, CDR2 SYGVNS. The CDR3 DNA follows: TGTGCCAGCAGTGAGCCCGGGGCCAACCAATATGGCTACACCTTC. This encodes CASSEPGANQYGYTF.

V gene TRBV9 combines with J gene TRBJ2-3, with D hard to call. The CDR3 extends over 14 amino acids. V lost 9 bases and J lost 5, with 19 bases in between. Germline lookup yields CDR1 SGDLS and CDR2 YYNGEE. The CDR3 region has the DNA TGTGCCACCCGGCTCGCGATTGGTAAAGATACGCAGTATTTT. Residues: CATRLAIGKDTQYF.

The sample holds one count of this clone. The chain employs TRBV13 and TRBJ2-7; D tentatively reads TRBD1 or TRBD2 (5 bases each). Germline loops: CDR1 PRHDT, CDR2 FYEKMQ (reference sequence). V gave up 2 bases and J gave up 4 bases, with 9 bases separating them. The CDR3 length is 13 residues. The CDR3 region is CASSLSGPYEQYF. For the CDR3, the DNA is TGTGCCAGCAGCTTATCGGGACCTTACGAGCAGTACTTC. The whole variable domain, remainder taken from reference TRBV13 and TRBJ2-7, is AAGVIQSPRHLIKEKRETATLKCYPIPRHDTVYWYQQGPGQDPQFLISFYEKMQSDKGSIPDRFSAQQFSDYHSELNMSSLELGDSALYFCASSLSGPYEQYFGPGTRLTVT.

This rearrangement joins TRBV30 to TRBJ1-6; D uncertain. The CDR3 totals 15 residues. The V and J ends lost 4 bases and 3 bases respectively, with 13 bases between them. The germline CDR1 and CDR2 sequences are GTSNPN and SVGIG (reference sequence). In DNA, the CDR3 is TGTGCCTGGACAAGTAGGGTGAGCTATAATTCACCCCTCCACTTT. Protein: CAWTSRVSYNSPLHF.

This chain connects TRBV9 to TRBJ1-3; unclear D gene. Germline CDR1 SGDLS, CDR2 YYNGEE. V lost 4 bases to trimming and J lost 0 bases, with 8 bases between them. This CDR3 has 14 amino acids. The CDR3 here is CASSHWSSGNTIYF. The CDR3 DNA reads as TGTGCCAGCAGCCACTGGAGCTCTGGAAACACCATATATTTT.

The J gene is TRBJ2-3, the V gene TRBV28; TRBD2 aligns across 8 bases. Germline V CDR1 and CDR2: MDHEN, SYDVKM. The CDR3 is 14 amino acids. The trim removed 7 bases at V and 11 bases at J, leaving 14 bases unmatched. Here the CDR3 reads CASIGGGLTLEQYF. As DNA, the CDR3 is TGTGCCAGCATTGGCGGGGGGCTGACTCTTGAGCAGTATTTT.

The V and J genes are TRBV5-1 and TRBJ2-5; D uncertain. The CDR3 runs 14 residues. Trimming left V 2 bases short and J 4 bases short, with 12 bases between. Germline-derived CDR1 and CDR2 are SGHRS and YFSETQ. CDR3 nucleotides: TGCGCCAGCAGCTTCGCGTCCGAGCGAGAGACCCAGTACTTC. As protein: CASSFASERETQYF.